This is a list of T cell receptor beta chains from one sample in a study of CD4 T cell repertoires in COVID-19. Sequencing used immunoSEQ multiplex PCR; TCRdb keeps in-frame clones, though not all of them. The sample lists 65,000 to 95,000 clones, around 82% occurring once. Material: CD4+ T cells from peripheral blood, obtained after recovery from COVID-19. Source of these receptors: a human donor who had COVID-19. Both conserved end residues are part of each CDR3. A D gene is named only where the DNA matches it firmly. Clone size is stated in some rows and not others, as once, few, many or a class when expanded.

V gene: TRBV11-3; D gene: TRBD2; clone size: .; J gene: TRBJ2-3; CDR3 DNA: TGTGCCAGCAGCTTCGGACTAGCGGGAGGGTCAGATACGCAGTATTTT; CDR3 protein: CASSFGLAGGSDTQYF
V gene: TRBV5-4; D gene: .; clone size: .; J gene: TRBJ1-4; CDR3 DNA: TGTGCCAGCAGCTTAGGAGCAAATGAAAAACTGTTTTTT; CDR3 protein: CASSLGANEKLFF
V gene: TRBV7-7; D gene: TRBD2; clone size: .; J gene: TRBJ2-2; CDR3 DNA: TGTGCCAGCAGCCCCACTAGCGGGGAGAACACCGGGGAGCTGTTTTTT; CDR3 protein: CASSPTSGENTGELFF
V gene: TRBV28; D gene: TRBD1; clone size: once; J gene: TRBJ2-3; CDR3 DNA: TGTGCCAGCAGTAAAATACTTCGGGGACAGCTCGGCACAGATACGCAGTATTTT; CDR3 protein: CASSKILRGQLGTDTQYF
V gene: TRBV18; D gene: .; clone size: .; J gene: TRBJ2-7; CDR3 DNA: TGTGCCAGCTCACCGGCCGAGGACAGCTCCTACGAGCAGTACTTC; CDR3 protein: CASSPAEDSSYEQYF
V gene: TRBV28; D gene: .; clone size: .; J gene: TRBJ2-2; CDR3 DNA: TGTGCCAGCAGTTCCCGGGACGGCTACACCGGGGAGCTGTTTTTT; CDR3 protein: CASSSRDGYTGELFF
V gene: TRBV9; D gene: .; clone size: .; J gene: TRBJ2-1; CDR3 DNA: TGTGCCAGCAGCGTAGTGGGGGCAGGGGCCTACAATGAGCAGTTCTTC; CDR3 protein: CASSVVGAGAYNEQFF
V gene: TRBV6-1; D gene: .; clone size: .; J gene: TRBJ1-1; CDR3 DNA: TGTGCCAGCAGTGAAGTCCTGCAGGGTCCTCAAGCTGAAGCTTTCTTT; CDR3 protein: CASSEVLQGPQAEAFF
V gene: TRBV12-3/TRBV12-4; D gene: .; clone size: .; J gene: TRBJ1-3; CDR3 DNA: TGTGCCAGCGGTTTTGCGAACACCATATATTTT; CDR3 protein: CASGFANTIYF
V gene: TRBV21-1; D gene: .; clone size: .; J gene: TRBJ2-7; CDR3 DNA: TGTGCCAGCAGCAAACCAGAACATTACGAGCAGTACTTC; CDR3 protein: CASSKPEHYEQYF
V gene: TRBV28; D gene: .; clone size: few; J gene: TRBJ2-4; CDR3 DNA: TGTGCCAGCAGTTCCGGTTGGGCCAAAAACATTCAGTACTTC; CDR3 protein: CASSSGWAKNIQYF
V gene: TRBV15; D gene: .; clone size: .; J gene: TRBJ2-5; CDR3 DNA: TGTGCCACCAGCAGAGACAGGGGAGGAGAGACCCAGTACTTC; CDR3 protein: CATSRDRGGETQYF
V gene: TRBV10-2; D gene: .; clone size: .; J gene: TRBJ1-2; CDR3 DNA: TGCGCCAGCAGTGGTGGAGGGGACTATGGCTACACCTTC; CDR3 protein: CASSGGGDYGYTF
V gene: TRBV28; D gene: TRBD2; clone size: few; J gene: TRBJ2-5; CDR3 DNA: TGTGCCAGCAGTTCCCCGACTAGCGCAGAGACCCAGTACTTC; CDR3 protein: CASSSPTSAETQYF
V gene: TRBV28; D gene: TRBD2; clone size: .; J gene: TRBJ2-5; CDR3 DNA: TGTGCCAGCAGCAAACCGGGACTAGCGGAAATCCAAGAGACCCAGTACTTC; CDR3 protein: CASSKPGLAEIQETQYF
V gene: TRBV6-2/TRBV6-3; D gene: TRBD1; clone size: .; J gene: TRBJ1-5; CDR3 DNA: TGTGCCAGCAGCCCTCCCCGACAGGGTGGCAATCAGCCCCAGCATTTT; CDR3 protein: CASSPPRQGGNQPQHF
V gene: TRBV6-5; D gene: .; clone size: .; J gene: TRBJ2-7; CDR3 DNA: TGTGCCAGCAGTCAGTTCCGGGCCAACTACGAGCAGTACTTC; CDR3 protein: CASSQFRANYEQYF
V gene: TRBV5-5; D gene: .; clone size: .; J gene: TRBJ2-3; CDR3 DNA: TGTGCCAGCAGCTTGGCCCCGGGTCCTGGGGGCCCAGATACGCAGTATTTT; CDR3 protein: CASSLAPGPGGPDTQYF
V gene: TRBV12-3/TRBV12-4; D gene: .; clone size: .; J gene: TRBJ1-5; CDR3 DNA: TGTGCCAGCAGCAGAATTCAGCCCCAGCATTTT; CDR3 protein: CASSRIQPQHF
V gene: TRBV11-2; D gene: TRBD1; clone size: .; J gene: TRBJ2-7; CDR3 DNA: TGTGCCAGCAGCCGGACGGGGACAGGGGACCCCCTCGAGCAGTACTTC; CDR3 protein: CASSRTGTGDPLEQYF
V gene: TRBV19; D gene: .; clone size: once; J gene: TRBJ2-2; CDR3 DNA: TGTGCCAGTAGTATACAGGGAATTCCCGGGGAGCTGTTTTTT; CDR3 protein: CASSIQGIPGELFF
V gene: TRBV19; D gene: .; clone size: .; J gene: TRBJ1-5; CDR3 DNA: TGTGCCAGTAGCGACACACACAATCAGCCCCAGCATTTT; CDR3 protein: CASSDTHNQPQHF
V gene: TRBV19; D gene: TRBD1; clone size: .; J gene: TRBJ1-2; CDR3 DNA: TGTGCCAGTAGTATTTTCCACCGGGACAGGGAAAGTGGCTACACCTTC; CDR3 protein: CASSIFHRDRESGYTF
V gene: TRBV20-1; D gene: TRBD2; clone size: once; J gene: TRBJ2-7; CDR3 DNA: TGCAGTGCTAGTCAGACCATTGGGGGGGAGAGCTACGAGCAGTACTTC; CDR3 protein: CSASQTIGGESYEQYF
V gene: TRBV5-1; D gene: .; clone size: .; J gene: TRBJ1-2; CDR3 DNA: TGCGCCAGCAGCTTGGTGCAGGGAGAAGGCTACACCTTC; CDR3 protein: CASSLVQGEGYTF
V gene: TRBV7-8; D gene: .; clone size: .; J gene: TRBJ2-2; CDR3 DNA: TGTGCCAGCAGCTTAGGGCAGCTTAACACCGGGGAGCTGTTTTTT; CDR3 protein: CASSLGQLNTGELFF
V gene: TRBV5-4; D gene: .; clone size: .; J gene: TRBJ1-1; CDR3 DNA: TGTGCCAGCAGCCTCCCAGGGGATACTGAAGCTTTCTTT; CDR3 protein: CASSLPGDTEAFF
V gene: TRBV20-1; D gene: TRBD1; clone size: .; J gene: TRBJ1-1; CDR3 DNA: TGCAGTGCTAGTTGGGACAGGGTTTCGAACACTGAAGCTTTCTTT; CDR3 protein: CSASWDRVSNTEAFF
V gene: TRBV11-2; D gene: TRBD1; clone size: .; J gene: TRBJ2-5; CDR3 DNA: TGTGCCAGCAGCCCGGTCCGGACAGGGGGGACCCAGTACTTC; CDR3 protein: CASSPVRTGGTQYF
V gene: TRBV30; D gene: TRBD1; clone size: .; J gene: TRBJ1-6; CDR3 DNA: TGTGCCTGGAGTCTGACAGGGAAAGAGAATTCACCCCTCCACTTT; CDR3 protein: CAWSLTGKENSPLHF
V gene: TRBV10-3; D gene: TRBD2; clone size: .; J gene: TRBJ2-5; CDR3 DNA: TGTGCCACGGGACTAGCAGAAGAGACCCAGTACTTC; CDR3 protein: CATGLAEETQYF
V gene: TRBV7-8; D gene: .; clone size: .; J gene: TRBJ2-2; CDR3 DNA: TGTGCCAGCAGCCCGACTGCCGGGACGCAGAACACCGGGGAGCTGTTTTTT; CDR3 protein: CASSPTAGTQNTGELFF
V gene: TRBV28; D gene: TRBD2; clone size: once; J gene: TRBJ2-3; CDR3 DNA: TGTGCCAGCATTCTAGCGGGTTCTAGCGCAGATACGCAGTATTTT; CDR3 protein: CASILAGSSADTQYF
V gene: TRBV6-5; D gene: TRBD1; clone size: .; J gene: TRBJ2-5; CDR3 DNA: TGTGCCAGCAGTTACTCGACGGGACAGGGCCGGGAGACCCAGTACTTC; CDR3 protein: CASSYSTGQGRETQYF
V gene: TRBV5-5; D gene: .; clone size: .; J gene: TRBJ1-4; CDR3 DNA: TGTGCCAGCAGCTTGGGGCTCGGGGGGGCGAGGAATGAAAAACTGTTTTTT; CDR3 protein: CASSLGLGGARNEKLFF
V gene: TRBV6-5; D gene: TRBD1; clone size: .; J gene: TRBJ1-1; CDR3 DNA: TGTGCCAGCAGTTACTACCGGGACAGTGAAGCTTTCTTT; CDR3 protein: CASSYYRDSEAFF
V gene: TRBV4-1; D gene: .; clone size: .; J gene: TRBJ1-4; CDR3 DNA: TGCGCCAGCAGCCAAGAGGGGGCGACAGATTCAGCAACTAATGAAAAACTGTTTTTT; CDR3 protein: CASSQEGATDSATNEKLFF
V gene: TRBV2; D gene: .; clone size: .; J gene: TRBJ2-3; CDR3 DNA: TGTGCCAGCAGTGAGATGAACACAAACACAGATACGCAGTATTTT; CDR3 protein: CASSEMNTNTDTQYF
V gene: TRBV19; D gene: .; clone size: .; J gene: TRBJ1-1; CDR3 DNA: TGTGCCAGTAGTACCCCATCCCAGGGTAACACTGGAGAAGCTTTCTTT; CDR3 protein: CASSTPSQGNTGEAFF
V gene: TRBV7-2; D gene: TRBD1; clone size: .; J gene: TRBJ2-7; CDR3 DNA: TGTGCCAGCAGCTCGCAGTCAGGGGGCTACGAGCAGTACTTC; CDR3 protein: CASSSQSGGYEQYF
V gene: TRBV5-1; D gene: .; clone size: .; J gene: TRBJ2-4; CDR3 DNA: TGCGCCAGCAGCTTTAACGACGGGATAGCCAAAAACATTCAGTACTTC; CDR3 protein: CASSFNDGIAKNIQYF
V gene: TRBV7-9; D gene: .; clone size: .; J gene: TRBJ2-1; CDR3 DNA: TGTGCCAGCAGCTTCGGTACCAGGGTAGCGGATGAGCAGTTCTTC; CDR3 protein: CASSFGTRVADEQFF
V gene: TRBV14; D gene: .; clone size: .; J gene: TRBJ2-5; CDR3 DNA: TGTGCCAGCAGCCAAGCAGAGACCCAGTACTTC; CDR3 protein: CASSQAETQYF
V gene: TRBV10-3; D gene: TRBD2; clone size: once; J gene: TRBJ2-1; CDR3 DNA: TGTGCCATCAGTGAGTATACTAGCGGGAATGAGCAGTTCTTC; CDR3 protein: CAISEYTSGNEQFF
V gene: TRBV3-1/TRBV3-2; D gene: .; clone size: .; J gene: TRBJ1-3; CDR3 DNA: TGTGCCAGCAGCCAAGGACAGCGAATCTCTGGAAACACCATATATTTT; CDR3 protein: CASSQGQRISGNTIYF
V gene: TRBV5-6; D gene: .; clone size: .; J gene: TRBJ1-6; CDR3 DNA: TGTGCCAGCAGCTTGTTAGGGGTTGGCTCACCCCTCCACTTT; CDR3 protein: CASSLLGVGSPLHF
V gene: TRBV27; D gene: .; clone size: .; J gene: TRBJ1-1; CDR3 DNA: TGTGCCAGCAGTTTGAGGGGTGGGGGGACTGAAGCTTTCTTT; CDR3 protein: CASSLRGGGTEAFF
V gene: TRBV28; D gene: .; clone size: .; J gene: TRBJ2-7; CDR3 DNA: TGTGCCAGCCTCCGGGAGAACGAGCAGTACTTC; CDR3 protein: CASLRENEQYF
V gene: TRBV6-5; D gene: .; clone size: .; J gene: TRBJ1-2; CDR3 DNA: TGTGCCAGCAGGGCGTTTGGACAAGATGGCTACACCTTC; CDR3 protein: CASRAFGQDGYTF
V gene: TRBV25-1; D gene: .; clone size: .; J gene: TRBJ1-1; CDR3 DNA: TGTGCCAGCAGCGGACAGTGGAACACTGAAGCTTTCTTT; CDR3 protein: CASSGQWNTEAFF